The clone carrying this TCR beta chain was counted once. Its antigen remains unidentified. Assay used: immunoSEQ multiplex PCR; TCRdb lists only in-frame clones, some missing. Altogether about 130,000 clones are present, about four fifths being singletons, with the ten largest covering roughly 5%. The data stem from a study of radiation and T cells in renal cell carcinoma. Study outcomes and limitations: Top tumor clonotypes rose in blood 2 weeks post-radiation, then contracted. Pretreatment tumor biopsies were lacking, so baseline clonotypes are unknown.

Described time point: blood 2 weeks post-SBRT. As to treatment: 15 Gy SBRT to primary tumor, nephrectomy 4 weeks later. Clear cell pathology was present in this patient's renal cell carcinoma. The V and J ends lost 2 bases and 6 bases respectively, with 10 bases between them. The CDR3 is 13 residues long. Germline V gene data show CDR1 as LGHNT and CDR2 as FRNRAP. V gene TRBV12-5 combines with J gene TRBJ1-2; TRBD1 might be the D (5 bases). This clonotype originated in a man between 50 and 59 years old with renal cell carcinoma. Here the sequenced sample was blood, taken from a patient whose treatment included radiotherapy and nephrectomy. The CDR3 sequence is CASGLPRGNGYTF. CDR3 coding DNA: TGTGCTAGTGGTTTGCCACGGGGGAATGGCTACACCTTC. The full variable domain, its missing parts supplied by reference TRBV12-5 and TRBJ1-2, is DARVTQTPRHKVTEMGQEVTMRCQPILGHNTVFWYRQTMMQGLELLAYFRNRAPLDDSGMPKDRFSAEMPDATLATLKIQPSEPRDSAVYFCASGLPRGNGYTFGSGTRLTVV.